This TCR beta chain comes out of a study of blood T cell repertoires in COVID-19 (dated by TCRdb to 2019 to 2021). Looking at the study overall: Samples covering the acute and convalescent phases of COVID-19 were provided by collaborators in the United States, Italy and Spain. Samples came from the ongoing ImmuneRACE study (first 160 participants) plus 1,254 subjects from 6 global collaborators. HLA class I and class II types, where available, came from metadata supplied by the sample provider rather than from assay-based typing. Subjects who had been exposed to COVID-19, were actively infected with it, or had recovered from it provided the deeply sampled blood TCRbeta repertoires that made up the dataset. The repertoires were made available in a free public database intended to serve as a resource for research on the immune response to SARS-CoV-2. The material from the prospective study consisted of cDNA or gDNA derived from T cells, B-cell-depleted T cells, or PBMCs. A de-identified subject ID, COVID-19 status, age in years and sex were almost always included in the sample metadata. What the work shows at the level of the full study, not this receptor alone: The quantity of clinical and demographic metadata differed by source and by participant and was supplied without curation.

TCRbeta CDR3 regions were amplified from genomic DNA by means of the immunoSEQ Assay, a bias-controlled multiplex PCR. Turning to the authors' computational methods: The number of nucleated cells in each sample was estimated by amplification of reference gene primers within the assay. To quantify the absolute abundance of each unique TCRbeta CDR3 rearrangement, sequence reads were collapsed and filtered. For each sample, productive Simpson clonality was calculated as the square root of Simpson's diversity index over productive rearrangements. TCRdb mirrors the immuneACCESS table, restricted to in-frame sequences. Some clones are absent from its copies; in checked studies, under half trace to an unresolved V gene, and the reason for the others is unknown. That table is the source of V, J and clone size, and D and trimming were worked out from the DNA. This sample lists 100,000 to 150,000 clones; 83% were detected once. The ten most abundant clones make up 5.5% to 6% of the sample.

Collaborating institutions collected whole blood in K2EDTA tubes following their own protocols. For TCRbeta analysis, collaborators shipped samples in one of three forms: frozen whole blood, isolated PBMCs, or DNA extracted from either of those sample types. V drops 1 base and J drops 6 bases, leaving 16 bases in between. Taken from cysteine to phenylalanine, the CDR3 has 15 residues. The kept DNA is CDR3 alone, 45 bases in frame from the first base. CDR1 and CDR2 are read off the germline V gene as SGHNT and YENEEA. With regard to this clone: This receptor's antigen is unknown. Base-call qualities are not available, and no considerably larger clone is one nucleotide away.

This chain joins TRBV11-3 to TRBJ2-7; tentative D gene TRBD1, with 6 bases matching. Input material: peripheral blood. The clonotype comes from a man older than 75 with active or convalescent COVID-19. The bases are TGTGCCAGCAGCTTAGGGGACATTTCCTCGGGCGAGCAGTACTTC. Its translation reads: CASSLGDISSGEQYF.